What follows are 25 T cell receptor beta chains derived from one specimen sequenced in a study of T cells in Graves' hyperthyroidism and ophthalmopathy. What was amplified from RNA transcripts were TCR beta CDR3 regions. RT-PCR in the first round (using the HTBI primer set) targeted the TCR CDR3. TCRdb independently ran MiXCR on the multiplex PCR reads; one entry per CDR3 protein. Among roughly 200,000 distinct CDR3 sequences listed, 15% to 20% were seen once. Source material: blood. All receptors derive from a man aged 40-49 years with Graves' hyperthyroidism.

This clonotype was observed many times. V usage is TRBV7-2 and J usage is TRBJ2-5; TRBD1 matches 9 bases. The CDR3 has 14 amino acids. With V trimmed by 5 bases and J by 7 bases, 8 bases remained unmatched. Germline CDR1 is SGHTA and CDR2 is FQGNSA. Here the CDR3 reads CASSLRGTGRTQYF. DNA of the CDR3: TGTGCCAGCAGCCTAAGGGGGACAGGGCGGACCCAGTACTTC. The variable domain in full, completed from reference TRBV7-2 and TRBJ2-5, reads GAGVSQSPSNKVTEKGKDVELRCDPISGHTALYWYRQSLGQGLEFLIYFQGNSAPDKSGLPSDRFSAERTGGSVSTLTIQRTQQEDSAVYLCASSLRGTGRTQYFGPGTRLLVL.

Comment on this clonotype: A read error is possible here, since a much larger clone lies one base away. This chain connects TRBV30 to TRBJ1-2; a weak D match, TRBD1 (5 bases). The CDR3 has 12 amino acids. V lost 2 bases and J 3 bases, leaving 7 bases between the germline ends. Germline V gives CDR1 GTSNPN, CDR2 SVGIG (reference sequence). The CDR3 sequence: CAWSRGDYGYTF. CDR3 bases: TGTGCCTGGAGTAGAGGGGACTATGGCTACACCTTC.

This clonotype has a count of ten or more. J is TRBJ2-7 and V is TRBV20-1; 9 bases fit TRBD2. CDR1 is DFQATT and CDR2 is SNEGSKA in the germline V gene (reference sequence). V shed 3 bases, J shed 2 bases, and the junction held 11 bases outside the gene matches. CDR3 length: 16 amino acids. CDR3 nucleotide sequence: TGCAGTGCTAGCGGGGCGGGGGGGACAAAAACCTACGAGCAGTACTTC. It is translated as CSASGAGGTKTYEQYF.

V usage is TRBV5-1 and J usage is TRBJ2-4, with 9 bases fitting TRBD2. The CDR3 is 12 amino acids. Germline CDR1 is SGHRS and CDR2 is YFSETQ. V lost 10 bases, J lost 6 bases, and 5 bases stayed unmatched. DNA for the CDR3: TGCGCCGGGGGGACTAGCAGAAACATTCAGTACTTC. Residues: CAGGTSRNIQYF.

This clonotype was picked up many times. One junction end does not reproduce the germline sequence, and a read error may be involved. The chain links TRBV28 to TRBJ2-7, with D perhaps TRBD2 (6 bases). The CDR3 consists of 14 residues. From germline, CDR1 is MDHEN and CDR2 SYDVKM. The CDR3 spells CANSPYRAGYEQYF. The CDR3, as DNA: TGTGCCAACAGTCCATACCGGGCGGGGTACGAGCAGTACTTC.

This clonotype was found many times. The chain links TRBV11-2 to TRBJ2-5, with 9 nucleotides matching TRBD2. The CDR3 extends over 17 amino acids. The V gene's germline CDR1 is SGHAT and CDR2 FQNNGV. V shed 1 base, J shed 5 bases, and the junction held 11 bases outside the gene matches. The CDR3 loop is CASSLVIGGGAGETQYF. The CDR3 nucleotides are TGTGCCAGCAGCTTAGTTATAGGCGGGGGGGCCGGTGAGACCCAGTACTTC.

This clonotype was detected ten times or more. The chain recombines TRBV30 with TRBJ2-4, with D hard to call. The germline V gene has CDR1 GTSNPN and CDR2 SVGIG (reference sequence). The CDR3 contains 11 residues. Trimming left V 5 bases short and J 7 bases short, with 9 bases between. CDR3 loop: CAWGHANIQYF. The CDR3 bases are TGTGCCTGGGGGCACGCGAACATTCAGTACTTC. The full variable domain, completed using reference TRBV30 and TRBJ2-4, is SQTIHQWPATLVQPVGSPLSLECTVEGTSNPNLYWYRQAAGRGLQLLFYSVGIGQISSEVPQNLSASRPQDRQFILSSKKLLLSDSGFYLCAWGHANIQYFGAGTRLSVL.

This clonotype appeared many times. The CDR3 spells CASGRQGYWTGELFF. CDR3 in DNA: TGTGCCAGCGGCCGACAGGGTTATTGGACCGGGGAGCTGTTTTTT. The chain links TRBV27 to TRBJ2-2; 7 bases match TRBD1. The CDR3 has 15 residues. Germline CDR1 reads MNHEY; CDR2 reads SMNVEV (reference sequence). V was clipped by 8 bases and J by 5 bases; unmatched bases: 11.

This clonotype appeared many times. The chain employs TRBV10-1 and TRBJ2-5; D call uncertain. V dropped 0 bases and J dropped 4 bases, with 9 bases sitting between them. The germline V gene encodes CDR1 WNHNN and CDR2 SYGVQD (reference sequence). This CDR3 spans 14 amino acids. CDR3 amino acids: CASSESNRGETQYF. The DNA of the CDR3 is TGCGCCAGCAGTGAGTCGAACAGAGGAGAGACCCAGTACTTC.

A few counts support this clonotype. The chain uses TRBV19 and TRBJ2-2; 7 bases are shared with TRBD1. The germline V gene encodes CDR1 LNHDA and CDR2 SQIVND (reference sequence). V lost 3 bases, J lost 5 bases, and 3 bases stayed unmatched. The length of the CDR3 is 14 residues. CDR3 sequence: CASSIRTGTGELFF. CDR3 nucleotides: TGTGCCAGTAGTATTCGGACAGGAACCGGGGAGCTGTTTTTT.

The chain has TRBV6-1 and TRBJ2-7; tentative D call: TRBD1 (5 bases). V was pared by 5 bases and J by 2 bases, with 10 bases between. This CDR3 is 13 amino acids long. In germline, CDR1 is MNHNS, CDR2 SASEGT. The CDR3 here is CASSPGHPYEQYF. DNA of the CDR3: TGTGCCAGCAGTCCCGGACATCCCTACGAGCAGTACTTC.

The table lists this clonotype with many counts. The genes are TRBV20-1 and TRBJ1-6; 7 nucleotides align to TRBD1. The CDR3 is 16 amino acids. The V gene end was trimmed by 0 bases and the J gene end by 9 bases; junction bases not matched to a gene: 11. Germline V gives CDR1 DFQATT, CDR2 SNEGSKA (reference sequence). CDR3 nucleotides: TGCAGTGCTAGAGATTTTGACAGGGCTTTAGGTTCACCCCTCCACTTT. Its protein is CSARDFDRALGSPLHF.

This clonotype was seen at least ten times. The chain joins TRBV20-1 to TRBJ1-6; D may be TRBD1 (5 bases). V was cut by 3 bases and J by 0 bases, with 9 bases left in between. The CDR3 has 15 amino acids. Germline values: CDR1 DFQATT, CDR2 SNEGSKA (reference sequence). The CDR3 here is CSASQDSSYNSPLHF. CDR3 bases: TGCAGTGCTAGTCAAGACAGCTCCTATAATTCACCCCTCCACTTT.

The table lists this clonotype with many counts. The chain is built from TRBV20-1 and TRBJ1-5; D gene unclear. Germline V CDR1 and CDR2: DFQATT, SNEGSKA (reference sequence). The CDR3 consists of 13 residues. The DNA of the CDR3 is TGCAGAAGAACACCTCGGAACAATCAGCCCCAGCATTTT. Amino acids: CRRTPRNNQPQHF.

This chain joins TRBV19 and TRBJ2-3, with TRBD2 matching over 11 bases. The CDR3 spans 15 residues. Germline trimming cut 7 bases from V and 2 bases from J; bases unmatched to any gene: 5. Per the germline V gene, CDR1 is LNHDA and CDR2 is SQIVND (reference sequence). CDR3 sequence reads: CASTASGGPTDTQYF. CDR3 nucleotides: TGTGCCAGTACGGCTAGCGGGGGGCCCACAGATACGCAGTATTTT.

The V gene is TRBV7-9, the J gene TRBJ2-3; 9 positions agree with TRBD2. Germline CDR1 and CDR2: SEHNR and FQNEAQ (reference sequence). The length of the CDR3 is 16 residues. The J segment lost 5 bases and the V segment lost 5 bases, leaving 11 bases of the junction unmatched. CDR3 nucleotide sequence: TGTGCCAGCAGCCCCGCGGGGCGGGGGGGCCTAGATACGCAGTATTTT. Amino acids: CASSPAGRGGLDTQYF.

The chain has TRBV19 and TRBJ1-1; 7 nucleotides agree with TRBD1. Germline values: CDR1 LNHDA, CDR2 SQIVND (reference sequence). V shed 1 base, J shed 5 bases, and the junction held 4 bases outside the gene matches. The CDR3 consists of 14 residues. The CDR3 reads CASSIGNRGTEAFF. CDR3 sequence (DNA): TGTGCCAGTAGTATAGGCAACAGGGGAACTGAAGCTTTCTTT. Full variable domain (rest looked up from reference TRBV19 and TRBJ1-1): DGGITQSPKYLFRKEGQNVTLSCEQNLNHDAMYWYRQDPGQGLRLIYYSQIVNDFQKGDIAEGYSVSREKKESFPLTVTSAQKNPTAFYLCASSIGNRGTEAFFGQGTRLTVV.

V usage is TRBV5-1 and J usage is TRBJ2-3; D is perhaps TRBD1 or TRBD2 (5 bases each). The CDR3 is 16 residues long. V was cut by 3 bases and J by 5 bases, with 19 bases left in between. Germline-derived CDR1 and CDR2 are SGHRS and YFSETQ. The CDR3 reads CASSSAPGPAIDTQYF. CDR3 nucleotide sequence: TGCGCCAGCAGCTCTGCGCCGGGACCGGCGATAGATACGCAGTATTTT.

This clonotype was picked up many times. V usage is TRBV20-1 and J usage is TRBJ2-5, with D possibly matching TRBD1 (5 bases). CDR1 is DFQATT and CDR2 is SNEGSKA in the germline V gene (reference sequence). V was clipped by 3 bases and J by 9 bases, with 11 bases between them. The CDR3 runs 11 residues. CDR3 nucleotides: TGCAGTGCTAGGGCAGGGTCAGCCCAGTACTTC. Encoded protein: CSARAGSAQYF.

This clonotype was counted a few times. Mismatch with germline at one junction end may stem from a read error. The chain carries TRBV7-7 and TRBJ2-5; TRBD1 aligns across 8 bases. Germline V gives CDR1 SSHAT, CDR2 FNYEAQ (reference sequence). The CDR3 loop spans 14 amino acids. The CDR3 sequence is CASSRTGSWETQYF. The CDR3 bases are TGTGCTAGCAGCAGGACAGGGAGTTGGGAGACCCAGTACTTC. The full variable domain, its missing parts supplied by reference TRBV7-7 and TRBJ2-5, is GAGVSQSPRYKVTKRGQDVTLRCDPISSHATLYWYQQALGQGPEFLTYFNYEAQPDKSGLPSDRFSAERPEGSISTLTIQRTEQRDSAMYRCASSRTGSWETQYFGPGTRLLVL.

This rearrangement joins TRBV2 to TRBJ2-1, with D unclear. The germline V gene encodes CDR1 SNHLY and CDR2 FYNNEI. This CDR3 contains 15 residues. V was cut by 6 bases and J by 1 base, with 13 bases left in between. CDR3 bases: TGTGCCAGCAGCATGGACCACTCGTCCTACAATGAGCAGTTCTTC. Protein product: CASSMDHSSYNEQFF.

This clonotype was observed a single time. The chain is built from TRBV7-9 and TRBJ2-7; weak D call: TRBD1 (6 bases). CDR1 and CDR2 (germline): SEHNR, FQNEAQ (reference sequence). V was cut by 5 bases and J by 2 bases, with 10 bases left in between. The CDR3 runs 13 residues. CDR3: CASSPGVPYEQYF. The CDR3 region has the DNA TGTGCCAGCAGCCCAGGGGTTCCCTACGAGCAGTACTTC. The complete variable domain, with remaining parts taken from reference TRBV7-9 and TRBJ2-7, reads DTGVSQNPRHKITKRGQNVTFRCDPISEHNRLYWYRQTLGQGPEFLTYFQNEAQLEKSRLLSDRFSAERPKGSFSTLEIQRTEQGDSAMYLCASSPGVPYEQYFGPGTRLTVT.

This clonotype was counted many times. This chain connects TRBV6-6 to TRBJ2-5; no reliable D call. V was cut by 0 bases and J by 2 bases, with 4 bases left in between. Germline CDR1 is MNHNY and CDR2 is SVGAGI (reference sequence). The CDR3 extends over 13 amino acids. CDR3 residues: CASSYSRQETQYF. CDR3 coding DNA: TGTGCCAGCAGTTACTCAAGGCAAGAGACCCAGTACTTC.

This clonotype was found many times. The chain combines TRBV18 with TRBJ2-7, with TRBD1 matching 10 bases. The CDR3 runs to 16 residues. V shed 1 base, J shed 5 bases, and the junction held 8 bases outside the gene matches. Germline CDR1 and CDR2: KGHSH and LQKENI. The CDR3 coding sequence is TGTGCCAGCTCACCACTCCTTGGACAGGGGGTTAACGAGCAGTACTTC. As protein: CASSPLLGQGVNEQYF.

There are many counts of this clonotype. The chain joins TRBV6-4 to TRBJ1-2; D gene unclear. Germline assignment: CDR1 MRHNA and CDR2 SNTAGT. This CDR3 is 15 amino acids long. The ends were cut back, 3 bases at V and 5 bases at J, with 16 bases in the middle. This CDR3 reads CASSEDGSEAYGYTF. The CDR3 bases are TGTGCCAGCAGTGAGGACGGTTCTGAGGCGTATGGCTACACCTTC.